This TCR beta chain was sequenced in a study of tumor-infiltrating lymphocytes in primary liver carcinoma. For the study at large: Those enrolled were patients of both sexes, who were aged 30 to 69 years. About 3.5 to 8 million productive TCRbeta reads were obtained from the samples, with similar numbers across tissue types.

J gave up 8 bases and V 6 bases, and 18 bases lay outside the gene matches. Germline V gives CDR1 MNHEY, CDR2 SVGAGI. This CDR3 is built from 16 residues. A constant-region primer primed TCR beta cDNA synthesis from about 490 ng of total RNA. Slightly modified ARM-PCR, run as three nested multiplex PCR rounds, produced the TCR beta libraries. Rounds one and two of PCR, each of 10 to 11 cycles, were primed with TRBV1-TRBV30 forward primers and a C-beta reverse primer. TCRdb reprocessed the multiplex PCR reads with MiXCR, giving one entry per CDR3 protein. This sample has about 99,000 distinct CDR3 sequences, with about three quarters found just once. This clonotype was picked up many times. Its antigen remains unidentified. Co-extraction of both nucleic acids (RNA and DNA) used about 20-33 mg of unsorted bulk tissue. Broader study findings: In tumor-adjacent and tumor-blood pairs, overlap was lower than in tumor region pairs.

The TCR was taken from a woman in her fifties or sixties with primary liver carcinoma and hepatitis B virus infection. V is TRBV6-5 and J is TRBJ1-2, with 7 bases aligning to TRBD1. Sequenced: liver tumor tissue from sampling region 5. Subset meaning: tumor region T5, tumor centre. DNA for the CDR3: TGTGCCAGCAGAGCCTCCGAGGGGACAGCTTTTAAGGGCTACACCTTC. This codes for CASRASEGTAFKGYTF.